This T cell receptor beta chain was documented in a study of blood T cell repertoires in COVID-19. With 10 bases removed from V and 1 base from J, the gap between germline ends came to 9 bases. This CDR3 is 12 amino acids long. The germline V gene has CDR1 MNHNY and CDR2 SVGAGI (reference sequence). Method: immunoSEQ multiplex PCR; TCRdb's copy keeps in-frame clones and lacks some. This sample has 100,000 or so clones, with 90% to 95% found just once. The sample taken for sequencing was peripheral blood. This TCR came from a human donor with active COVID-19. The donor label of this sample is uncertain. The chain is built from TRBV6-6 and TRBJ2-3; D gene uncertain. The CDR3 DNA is TGTGCCACGGGTGACGGCACAGATACGCAGTATTTT. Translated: CATGDGTDTQYF.